A selection of T cell receptor beta chains follows, all from one sample in a study of shared clonotypes between healthy human individuals. The method was immunoSEQ multiplex PCR; TCRdb's version includes in-frame clones alone and lacks a portion of them. The sample holds around 2.5 million clones, roughly 93% seen once. The sample consisted of naive CD4+ T cells from PBMCs. The receptors derive from a man younger than 30 in good health. Some clones in this sample may be carry-over from other donors' samples. Both conserved end residues are part of each CDR3.

CDR3aa: CASRLMDGYEQYF
v_gene: TRBV5-4
j_gene: TRBJ2-7

CDR3aa: CASSLARGANYGYTF
v_gene: TRBV11-2
j_gene: TRBJ1-2

CDR3aa: CASSAQGAAGELFF
v_gene: TRBV5-1
j_gene: TRBJ2-2

CDR3aa: CSVESSGDTQYF
v_gene: TRBV29-1
j_gene: TRBJ2-3

CDR3aa: CASSKTKQEYYGYTF
v_gene: TRBV7-2
j_gene: TRBJ1-2

CDR3aa: CASSCHRDGSYEQYF
v_gene: TRBV21-1
j_gene: TRBJ2-7

CDR3aa: CASTRPKGAGPGGYTF
v_gene: TRBV28
j_gene: TRBJ1-2

CDR3aa: CASSDYRGYGYTF
v_gene: TRBV27
j_gene: TRBJ1-2

CDR3aa: CASSLEGVGETQYF
v_gene: TRBV5-1
j_gene: TRBJ2-5

CDR3aa: CASCLVGRTDTQYF
v_gene: TRBV27
j_gene: TRBJ2-3